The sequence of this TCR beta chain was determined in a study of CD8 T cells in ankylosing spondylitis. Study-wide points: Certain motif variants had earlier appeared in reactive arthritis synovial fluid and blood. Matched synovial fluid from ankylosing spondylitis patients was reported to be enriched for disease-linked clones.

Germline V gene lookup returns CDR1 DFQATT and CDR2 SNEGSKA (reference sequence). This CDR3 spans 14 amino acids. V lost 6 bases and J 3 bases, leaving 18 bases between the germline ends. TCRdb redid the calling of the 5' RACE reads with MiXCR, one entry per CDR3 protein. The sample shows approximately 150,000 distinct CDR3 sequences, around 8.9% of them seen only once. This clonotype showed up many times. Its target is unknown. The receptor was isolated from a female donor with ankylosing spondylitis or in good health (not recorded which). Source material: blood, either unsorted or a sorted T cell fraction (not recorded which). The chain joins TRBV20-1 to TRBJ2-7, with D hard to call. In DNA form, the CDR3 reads TGCAGTGCCTCGCTTGGCGTCGGTTTCTACGAGCAGTACTTC. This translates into CSASLGVGFYEQYF.